Presented here are 22 T cell receptor beta chains from one specimen sequenced in a study of T cell clonality in common variable immunodeficiency. Sequencing was performed with immunoSEQ multiplex PCR; in TCRdb, only in-frame clones are kept and a portion is missing. The counts give roughly 38,000 clones, none of them seen only once; around 2.6% is held by the top ten. What was sequenced was peripheral blood mononuclear cells. These receptors all stem from a person aged 18 to 75 in good health.

This clone was recorded at least ten times. The read falls 3 residues short of the CDR3 end, and the missing part is taken from the germline J gene. V is TRBV7-2 and J is TRBJ1-1; D gene unclear. The CDR3 spans 12 residues. V gave up 5 bases and J gave up 1 base, with 5 bases separating them. The germline CDR1 and CDR2 sequences are SGHTA and FQGNSA. The CDR3 sequence: CASSTRNTEAFF. Partial CDR3 DNA: TGTGCCAGCAGCACAAGGAACACTGAA.

This clone occurred many times. The CDR3 extends 3 residues past the end of the read, so its final part is completed from the germline J gene. This sequence joins TRBV19 and TRBJ2-1; TRBD1 is a possible D gene (6 bases). This CDR3 has 15 residues. CDR1 and CDR2 (germline): LNHDA, SQIVND (reference sequence). V shed 5 bases and J shed 2 bases, with 13 bases lying between them. The part of the CDR3 DNA that was read is TGTGCCAGTAGTTTACAGGGAGAGACCTACAATGAG. Encoded protein: CASSLQGETYNE. The CDR3 in full is CASSLQGETYNEQFF.

Comments on this clone: The observed sequence ends 3 residues before the CDR3 terminus, with the missing tail filled in from the germline J gene. This chain uses TRBV11-3 with TRBJ2-1, with 8 bases matching TRBD2. J gave up 7 bases and V 1 base, and 6 bases lay outside the gene matches. CDR1 and CDR2 (germline): SGHNT, YENEEA. The CDR3 runs to 15 residues. The CDR3 protein is CASSLAGGGGNEQFF. Partial CDR3 DNA: TGTGCCAGCAGCTTAGCGGGAGGGGGGGGAAATGAG.

A note on this clone: The DNA ends 3 residues before the CDR3 does, and the rest of the CDR3 is filled in from the germline J gene. V is TRBV11-2 and J is TRBJ2-7, with a possible D match to TRBD2 (6 bases). The CDR3 sequence is 14 residues long. The germline CDR1 and CDR2 sequences are SGHAT and FQNNGV. V lost 5 bases and J lost 3, with 14 bases in between. The sequenced part of the CDR3 DNA is TGTGCCAGCAGCCCTAATCGGCGGGACTACGAG. It codes for CASSPNRRDYE. The whole CDR3 reads CASSPNRRDYEQYF.

There are many counts of this clone. The read halts 3 residues ahead of the CDR3 end, with the missing end drawn from the germline J gene. This sequence joins TRBV5-1 and TRBJ2-1; TRBD2 aligns across 13 bases. The CDR3 covers 18 residues. The germline V gene encodes CDR1 SGHRS and CDR2 YFSETQ. After removal of 0 bases from V and 2 bases from J, the junction contained 5 bases not matched to a gene. The DNA read from the CDR3 is TGCGCCAGCAGCTTGGGGACTAGCGGGAGAGCGCCCTACAATGAG. Encoded protein: CASSLGTSGRAPYNE. The complete CDR3 sequence is CASSLGTSGRAPYNEQFF.

This clone was seen many times. CDR3 sequence reads: CASSQREGPGELFF. Partial CDR3 DNA: TGTGCCAGCAGCCAGCGGGAGGGCCCCGGGGAG. The chain carries TRBV7-2 and TRBJ2-2; 10 nucleotides match TRBD2. Sequencing ends 3 residues short of the CDR3 end; the germline J gene provides the rest. V trimming: 5 bases; J trimming: 6 bases; junction bases outside the gene matches: 3. This CDR3 is built from 14 residues. From germline, CDR1 is SGHTA and CDR2 FQGNSA. The full variable domain, rest sourced from reference TRBV7-2 and TRBJ2-2, is GAGVSQSPSNKVTEKGKDVELRCDPISGHTALYWYRQSLGQGLEFLIYFQGNSAPDKSGLPSDRFSAERTGGSVSTLTIQRTQQEDSAVYLCASSQREGPGELFFGEGSRLTVL.

This clone was recorded many times. The CDR3 is cut off 3 residues early in the read; its end comes from the germline J gene. This chain links TRBV5-6 with TRBJ1-1; D might be TRBD1 (5 bases). Per germline, CDR1 SGHDT and CDR2 YYEEEE. V lost 4 bases, J lost 1 base, and 8 bases lay in between. The CDR3 totals 13 residues. CDR3 bases read: TGTGCCAGCAGCACGGACACGAACACTGAA. It translates to CASSTDTNTE. The complete CDR3 protein is CASSTDTNTEAFF.

This clone was recorded at least ten times. The read ends 3 residues shy of where the CDR3 ends; the end is completed using the germline J gene. This chain links TRBV5-1 with TRBJ2-5; 13 bases align to TRBD2. With 4 bases clipped from V and 3 bases from J, the junction kept 3 bases outside the gene matches. The CDR3 totals 15 residues. Looked up from germline, CDR1 is SGHRS and CDR2 is YFSETQ. The chain's CDR3 is CASSDGTSGKETQYF. The part of the CDR3 DNA that was read is TGCGCCAGCAGCGACGGGACTAGCGGGAAAGAGACC.

Many counts were recorded for this clone. The sequenced fragment ends 3 residues before the CDR3 boundary, so the rest is inferred from the germline J gene. V usage is TRBV2 and J usage is TRBJ1-2, with 9 bases matching TRBD1. Germline CDR1 reads SNHLY; CDR2 reads FYNNEI. The J segment lost 3 bases and the V segment lost 6 bases, leaving 8 bases of the junction unmatched. The CDR3 sequence is 15 residues long. The CDR3 here is CASSLPGQGDYGYTF. The DNA read from the CDR3 is TGTGCCAGCAGCCTACCGGGACAGGGTGACTATGGC.

This clone was recorded many times. Read data end 3 residues before the CDR3 end; the end is taken from the germline J gene. The V gene is TRBV30, the J gene TRBJ1-2; no definite D call. The CDR3 runs 12 residues. CDR1 and CDR2 from the germline V gene are GTSNPN and SVGIG (reference sequence). The part of the CDR3 DNA that was read is TGTGCCTGGAGTGACGGACCGGGGGGC. It codes for CAWSDGPGG. The whole CDR3 sequence reads CAWSDGPGGYTF.

Ten or more counts support this clone. Coverage ceases 3 residues before the CDR3 finishes, and the germline J gene fills in the end. The genes are TRBV5-1 and TRBJ1-5, with TRBD1 matching 7 bases. Per germline, CDR1 SGHRS and CDR2 YFSETQ. This CDR3 spans 15 amino acids. The J segment lost 3 bases and the V segment lost 3 bases, leaving 6 bases of the junction unmatched. CDR3 amino acids: CASSSTTGDNQPQHF. CDR3 DNA, as far as it was read: TGCGCCAGCAGCTCTACTACAGGGGACAATCAGCCC.

Worth noting for this clone: The read ends 3 residues early relative to the CDR3; the germline J gene fills the gap. The gene calls are TRBV18 and TRBJ1-2, with 9 bases fitting TRBD1. V lost 3 bases, J lost 0 bases, and 11 bases stayed unmatched. Germline V gene sequence: CDR1 KGHSH, CDR2 LQKENI. The CDR3 covers 18 residues. The sequenced CDR3 bases are TGTGCCAGCTCACCCGGACAGGGGAGAGATCAAGCTAACTATGGC. This sequence encodes CASSPGQGRDQANYG. Given in full, the CDR3 is CASSPGQGRDQANYGYTF.

This clone came up many times. The missing CDR3 end, 3 residues past where the read stops, is filled in from the germline J gene. This rearrangement joins TRBV7-2 to TRBJ1-2, with D possibly matching TRBD1 (5 bases). Germline lookup yields CDR1 SGHTA and CDR2 FQGNSA. The CDR3 has 14 amino acids. Here the CDR3 reads CASSSSSGSEGYTF. Incomplete CDR3 DNA: TGTGCCAGCAGCTCCTCTTCAGGGTCGGAGGGC.

This clone was seen many times. From the germline J gene comes the end of the CDR3, since the read stops 3 residues before it. The genes are TRBV7-3 and TRBJ2-2, with no clear D. The V gene's germline CDR1 is SGHTA and CDR2 FQGTGA. V was trimmed by 3 bases and J by 7 bases, leaving 6 bases between them. The CDR3 consists of 12 residues. The CDR3 DNA, read in part, is TGTGCCAGCAGCTTTATTAACGGGGAG. Protein product: CASSFINGE. The complete CDR3 protein is CASSFINGELFF. Full variable domain (missing parts from reference TRBV7-3 and TRBJ2-2): GAGVSQTPSNKVTEKGKYVELRCDPISGHTALYWYRQSLGQGPEFLIYFQGTGAADDSGLPNDRFFAVRPEGSVSTLKIQRTERGDSAVYLCASSFINGELFFGEGSRLTVL.

Ten or more counts support this clone. The read ends 3 residues early relative to the CDR3; the germline J gene fills the gap. This chain links TRBV20-1 with TRBJ1-5, with D uncertain. CDR3 length: 14 amino acids. Trimming took off 7 bases at V and 4 bases at J, with 17 bases between the two ends. Germline CDR1 DFQATT, CDR2 SNEGSKA (reference sequence). This CDR3 is CSVIPGVVNQPQHF. The DNA read from the CDR3 is TGCAGTGTGATTCCCGGGGTCGTTAATCAGCCC.

There are many counts of this clone. The CDR3 is cut off 3 residues early in the read; its end comes from the germline J gene. The gene calls are TRBV4-1 and TRBJ1-4; perhaps TRBD1 as D (6 bases). The V gene's germline CDR1 is MGHRA and CDR2 YSYEKL. V lost 2 bases and J lost 5, with 9 bases in between. The length of the CDR3 is 14 residues. The CDR3 here is CASSQPDRNEKLFF. CDR3 bases read: TGCGCCAGCAGCCAACCGGACAGAAATGAAAAA.

In its sample, this clone was seen a few times. The read halts 3 residues ahead of the CDR3 end, with the missing end drawn from the germline J gene. The gene calls are TRBV7-7 and TRBJ2-2, with D perhaps matching TRBD1 (5 bases). Looked up from germline, CDR1 is SSHAT and CDR2 is FNYEAQ (reference sequence). This CDR3 contains 14 residues. The DNA read from the CDR3 is TGTGCCAGCAGCCAGGGCGGCTTCAAGGGAAAG. Protein product: CASSQGGFKGK. The full CDR3 sequence reads CASSQGGFKGKLFF. Full variable domain (missing parts from reference TRBV7-7 and TRBJ2-2): GAGVSQSPRYKVTKRGQDVTLRCDPISSHATLYWYQQALGQGPEFLTYFNYEAQPDKSGLPSDRFSAERPEGSISTLTIQRTEQRDSAMYRCASSQGGFKGKLFFGEGSRLTVL.

Many counts were recorded for this clone. The CDR3 goes on 3 residues after the read ends, and that part is filled in from the germline J gene. The chain combines TRBV6-2 or TRBV6-3 with TRBJ1-5; 8 bases fit TRBD1. V was pared by 2 bases and J by 6 bases, with 3 bases of the junction left unmatched. Per the germline V gene, CDR1 is MNHEY and CDR2 is SVGEGT. The CDR3 is made up of 14 amino acids. The CDR3 bases that were read are TGTGCCAGCAGTTACGACAGGGGCCTTCAGCCC. It is translated as CASSYDRGLQP. The entire CDR3 sequence reads CASSYDRGLQPQHF.

In this sample, this clone turned up many times. CDR3 DNA, as far as it was read: TGTGCCTGGAGTAGAAGGGCTGGCGGGGAG. Its translation is CAWSRRAGGE. The CDR3 in full is CAWSRRAGGELFF. This chain connects TRBV30 to TRBJ2-2, with D uncertain. The read stops 3 residues short of the end of the CDR3; the missing end is completed from the germline J gene. Germline CDR1 GTSNPN, CDR2 SVGIG (reference sequence). The CDR3 has 13 amino acids. Trimming pared 2 bases from V and 7 bases from J, leaving 11 bases between.

This clone came up many times. Read coverage stops 3 residues before the CDR3 terminus; the germline J gene supplies the remainder. The V and J genes are TRBV29-1 and TRBJ2-1, with 7 nucleotides matching TRBD2. The trim removed 8 bases at V and 0 bases at J, leaving 4 bases unmatched. The CDR3 loop spans 13 amino acids. Germline CDR1 reads SQVTM; CDR2 reads ANQGSEA. The part of the CDR3 DNA that was read is TGCAGCATCCGGGACTACTCCTACAATGAG. This sequence encodes CSIRDYSYNE. The complete CDR3 protein is CSIRDYSYNEQFF.

This clone was observed a handful of times. The read ends 3 residues before the CDR3 terminus; that terminus is restored from the germline J gene. The J gene is TRBJ2-7, the V gene TRBV7-9, with 7 bases that match TRBD2. The CDR3 is 15 residues long. Germline V CDR1 and CDR2: SEHNR, FQNEAQ (reference sequence). The junction had 11 bases not matched to a gene; V was cut back by 4 bases and J by 5 bases. The DNA read from the CDR3 is TGTGCCAGCAGCTCCCGCCCCGGGGGGTCACACGAG. Protein product: CASSSRPGGSHE. The complete CDR3 reads CASSSRPGGSHEQYF.

This clone appeared many times. The CDR3 is CASRIIAGDNNEQFF. The covered CDR3 bases are TGCGCCAGCAGGATTATAGCGGGAGACAACAATGAG. The V gene is TRBV5-1, the J gene TRBJ2-1, with TRBD2 identical over 9 bases. The read halts 3 residues ahead of the CDR3 end, with the missing end drawn from the germline J gene. Germline V gene lookup returns CDR1 SGHRS and CDR2 YFSETQ. The ends lost 5 bases at V and 5 bases at J; junction bases unmatched: 8. The CDR3 covers 15 residues.